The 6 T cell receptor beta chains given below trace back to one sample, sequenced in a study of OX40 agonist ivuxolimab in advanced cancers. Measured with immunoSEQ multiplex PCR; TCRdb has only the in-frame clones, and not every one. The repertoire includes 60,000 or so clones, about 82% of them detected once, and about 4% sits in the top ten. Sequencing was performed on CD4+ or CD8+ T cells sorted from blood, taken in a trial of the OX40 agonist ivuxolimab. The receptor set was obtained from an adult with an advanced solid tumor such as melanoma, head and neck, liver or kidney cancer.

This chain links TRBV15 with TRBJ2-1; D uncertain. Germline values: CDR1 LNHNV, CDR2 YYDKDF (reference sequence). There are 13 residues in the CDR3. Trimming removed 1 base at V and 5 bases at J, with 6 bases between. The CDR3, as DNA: TGTGCCACCAGCAGAGGCCCGAACAATGAGCAGTTCTTC. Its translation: CATSRGPNNEQFF.

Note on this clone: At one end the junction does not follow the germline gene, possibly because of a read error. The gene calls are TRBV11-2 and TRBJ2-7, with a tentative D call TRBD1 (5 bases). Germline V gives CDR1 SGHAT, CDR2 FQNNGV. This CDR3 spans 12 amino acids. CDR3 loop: CASSLDRAGQHF. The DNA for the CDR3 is TGTGCCAGCAGCTTAGATCGGGCAGGGCAACACTTC.

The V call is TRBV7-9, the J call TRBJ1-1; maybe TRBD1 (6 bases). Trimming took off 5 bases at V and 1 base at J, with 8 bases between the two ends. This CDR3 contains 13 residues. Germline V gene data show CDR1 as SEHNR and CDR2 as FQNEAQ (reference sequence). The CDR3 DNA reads TGTGCCAGCAGCACCAGGGGGAACACTGAAGCTTTCTTT. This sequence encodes CASSTRGNTEAFF.

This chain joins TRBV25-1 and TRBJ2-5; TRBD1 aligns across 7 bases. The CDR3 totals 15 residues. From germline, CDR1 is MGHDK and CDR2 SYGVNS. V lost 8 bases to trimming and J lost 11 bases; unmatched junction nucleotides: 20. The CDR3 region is CASSGRGRGHREQYF. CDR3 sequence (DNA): TGTGCCAGCTCGGGAAGGGGGCGCGGGCATAGAGAGCAGTACTTC.

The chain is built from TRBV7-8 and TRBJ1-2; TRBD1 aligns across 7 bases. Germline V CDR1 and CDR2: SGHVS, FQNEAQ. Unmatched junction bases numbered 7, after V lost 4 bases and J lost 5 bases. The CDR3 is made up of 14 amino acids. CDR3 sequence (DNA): TGTGCCAGCAGCTCCCCCGGGACAGCTTATGGCTACACCTTC. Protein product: CASSSPGTAYGYTF.

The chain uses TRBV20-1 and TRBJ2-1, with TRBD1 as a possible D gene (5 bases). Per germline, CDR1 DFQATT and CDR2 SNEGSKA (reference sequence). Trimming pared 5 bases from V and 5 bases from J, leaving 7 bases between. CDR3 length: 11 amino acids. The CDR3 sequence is CSAGAHNEQFF. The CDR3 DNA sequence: TGCAGTGCTGGGGCCCACAATGAGCAGTTCTTC.